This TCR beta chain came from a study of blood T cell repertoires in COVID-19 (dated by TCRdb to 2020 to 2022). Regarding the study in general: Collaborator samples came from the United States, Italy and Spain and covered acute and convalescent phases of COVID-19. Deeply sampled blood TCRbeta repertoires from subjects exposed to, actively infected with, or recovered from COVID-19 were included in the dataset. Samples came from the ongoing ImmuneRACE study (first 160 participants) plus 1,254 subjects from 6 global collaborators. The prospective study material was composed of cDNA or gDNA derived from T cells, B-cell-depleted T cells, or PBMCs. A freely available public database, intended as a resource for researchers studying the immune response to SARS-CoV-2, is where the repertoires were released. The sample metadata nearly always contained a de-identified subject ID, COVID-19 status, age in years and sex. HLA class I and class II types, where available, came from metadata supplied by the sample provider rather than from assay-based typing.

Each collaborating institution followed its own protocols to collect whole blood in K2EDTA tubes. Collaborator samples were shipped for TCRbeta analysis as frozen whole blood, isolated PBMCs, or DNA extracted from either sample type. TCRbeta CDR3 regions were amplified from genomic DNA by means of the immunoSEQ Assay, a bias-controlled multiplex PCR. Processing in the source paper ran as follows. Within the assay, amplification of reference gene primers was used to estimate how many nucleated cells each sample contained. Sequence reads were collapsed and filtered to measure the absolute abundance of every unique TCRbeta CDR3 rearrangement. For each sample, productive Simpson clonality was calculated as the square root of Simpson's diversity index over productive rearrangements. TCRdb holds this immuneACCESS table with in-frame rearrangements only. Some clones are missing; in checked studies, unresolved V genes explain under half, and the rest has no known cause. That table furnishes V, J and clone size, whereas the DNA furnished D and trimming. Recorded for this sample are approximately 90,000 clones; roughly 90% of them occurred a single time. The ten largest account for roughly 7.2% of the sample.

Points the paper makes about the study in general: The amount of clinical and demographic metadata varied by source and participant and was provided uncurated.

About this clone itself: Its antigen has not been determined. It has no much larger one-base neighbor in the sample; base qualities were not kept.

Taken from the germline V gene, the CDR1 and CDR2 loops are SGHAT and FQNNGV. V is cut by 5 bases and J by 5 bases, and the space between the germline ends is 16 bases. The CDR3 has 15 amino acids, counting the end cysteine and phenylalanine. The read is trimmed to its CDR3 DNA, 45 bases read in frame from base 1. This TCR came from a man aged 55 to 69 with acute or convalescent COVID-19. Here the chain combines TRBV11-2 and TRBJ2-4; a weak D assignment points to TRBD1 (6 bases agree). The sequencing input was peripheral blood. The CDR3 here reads CASSAGQFLQNIQYF. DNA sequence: TGTGCCAGCAGCGCAGGACAGTTTCTTCAAAACATTCAGTACTTC.